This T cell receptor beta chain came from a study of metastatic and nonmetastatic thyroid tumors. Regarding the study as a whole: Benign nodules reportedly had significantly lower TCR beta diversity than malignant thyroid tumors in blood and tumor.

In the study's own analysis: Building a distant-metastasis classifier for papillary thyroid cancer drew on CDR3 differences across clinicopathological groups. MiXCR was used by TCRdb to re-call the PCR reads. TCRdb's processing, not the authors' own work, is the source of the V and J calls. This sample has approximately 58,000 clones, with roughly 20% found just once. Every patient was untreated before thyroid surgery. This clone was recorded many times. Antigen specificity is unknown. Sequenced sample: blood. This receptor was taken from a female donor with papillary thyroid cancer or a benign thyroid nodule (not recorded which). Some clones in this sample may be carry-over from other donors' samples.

Here the CDR3 DNA reads TGCGCCAGCAGCTTCCGACTGGGGGAGGGTACCTACGAGCAGTACTTC. Amino acids: CASSFRLGEGTYEQYF. This chain links TRBV5-1 with TRBJ2-7; 7 nucleotides line up with TRBD2. The CDR3 length is 16 residues. Germline V CDR1 and CDR2: SGHRS, YFSETQ. The V segment lost 2 bases and the J segment 2 bases; nucleotides outside the gene matches: 10.